The TCR beta chain described here comes from a study of control samples from healthy donors and cancer patients. Assay used: immunoSEQ multiplex PCR; TCRdb lists only in-frame clones, some missing. This sample has some 15,000 clones, with roughly 93% found just once. The V end lost 5 bases, the J end lost 4 bases, and 10 bases lay between the germline ends. CDR3 size: 13 residues. Germline CDR1 reads MNHEY; CDR2 reads SVGAGI. This chain uses TRBV6-5 with TRBJ2-3; D call uncertain. The clonotype comes from an elderly man with lung cancer. Sequencing was done on a sample of PBMCs. The chain's CDR3 is CASSRINADTQYF. CDR3 nucleotide sequence: TGTGCCAGCAGTCGAATCAACGCAGATACGCAGTATTTT.